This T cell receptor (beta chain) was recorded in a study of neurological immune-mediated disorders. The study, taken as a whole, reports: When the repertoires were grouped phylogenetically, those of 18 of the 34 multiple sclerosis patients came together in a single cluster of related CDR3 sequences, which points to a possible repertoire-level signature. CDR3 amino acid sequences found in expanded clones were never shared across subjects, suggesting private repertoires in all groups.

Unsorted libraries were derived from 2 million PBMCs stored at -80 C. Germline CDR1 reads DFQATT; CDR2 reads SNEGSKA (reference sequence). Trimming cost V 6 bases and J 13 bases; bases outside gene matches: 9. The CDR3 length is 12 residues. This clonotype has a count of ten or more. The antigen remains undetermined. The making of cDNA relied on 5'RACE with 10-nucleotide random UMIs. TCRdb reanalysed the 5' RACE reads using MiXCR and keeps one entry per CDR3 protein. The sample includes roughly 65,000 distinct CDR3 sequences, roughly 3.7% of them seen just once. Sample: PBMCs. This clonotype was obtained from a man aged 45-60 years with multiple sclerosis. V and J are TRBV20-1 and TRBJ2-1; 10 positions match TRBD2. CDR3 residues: CSARIAGGLQFF. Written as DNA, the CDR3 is TGCAGTGCCCGGATAGCGGGGGGCTTACAGTTCTTC.